Here is one T cell receptor (beta chain) with its context. Its antigen is unidentified. The data are from a study of response to subunit inactivated influenza vaccine. The study's findings and limits: The authors offered the suggestion that each seasonal influenza vaccination recruits few new T cells.

MiXCR was run by TCRdb on the RT-PCR reads, yielding one entry per CDR3 protein. The table has about 650,000 distinct CDR3 sequences, around 16% seen once. The length of the CDR3 is 14 residues. The ends lost 9 bases at V and 3 bases at J; junction bases unmatched: 8. The chain employs TRBV12-3 or TRBV12-4 and TRBJ2-5, with TRBD1 matching 9 bases. The sample was PBMCs from blood, taken about 13 days after vaccination. The receptor's source is a man aged 45-60 years who received an inactivated influenza vaccine. The CDR3 is CASSMGDREETQYF. CDR3 DNA sequence: TGTGCCAGTTCCATGGGGGACAGGGAAGAGACCCAGTACTTC.